This is a list of T cell receptor beta chains from one sample in a study of T cells in Graves' hyperthyroidism and ophthalmopathy. TCRdb analysed the multiplex PCR reads with MiXCR anew, one entry per CDR3 protein. The sample lists fewer than 650,000 distinct CDR3 sequences; roughly 13% were seen once. The source material was blood. The receptors shown here come from a woman aged 25-40 years with Graves' hyperthyroidism that later progressed to Graves' ophthalmopathy. CDR3s include the opening cysteine and the closing phenylalanine or tryptophan.

j_call,v_call,cdr3_aa
TRBJ1-6,TRBV29-1,CSASAQNNSPLHF
TRBJ1-2,TRBV2,CASRDGTAFNYGYTF
TRBJ2-5,TRBV25-1,CASSEYQGYQETQYF
TRBJ2-2,TRBV6-1,CASSEYRNTGELFF
TRBJ2-7,TRBV20-1,CSASTGTSGRTRQYF
TRBJ2-1,TRBV30,CAWSVAGTSYNEQFF
TRBJ1-5,TRBV20-1,CSAQTEAGHQPQHF
TRBJ2-7,TRBV20-1,CSAGLSGTSGEQYF
TRBJ2-5,TRBV12-5,CASGWADVPVYQETQYF
TRBJ2-3,TRBV2,CASTPGSGRYTDTQYF
TRBJ2-6,TRBV4-3,CASSQEGRGDGANVLTF
TRBJ1-1,TRBV5-1,CASSLEPGENTEAFF
TRBJ2-6,TRBV11-3,CASSRGGSGANVLTF
TRBJ2-1,TRBV9,CASSVGAESSYNEQFF
TRBJ2-7,TRBV13,CASSPIGRTGGYEQYF
TRBJ1-5,TRBV27,CASRTLGGDGNQPQHF
TRBJ2-1,TRBV14,CASSQGRGQGKGEQFF
TRBJ2-2,TRBV2,CASSDREVSGELFF
TRBJ1-3,TRBV5-1,CASSLEAGWAGNTIYF
TRBJ2-1,TRBV5-1,CASSSEGPPYNEQFF
TRBJ1-1,TRBV12-3/TRBV12-4,CASSTRTVVTEAFF
TRBJ2-7,TRBV27,CASSSVTGEDEQYF